What follows describes a single T cell receptor (beta chain). The CDR3 loop spans 15 amino acids. Germline V gives CDR1 SGDLS, CDR2 YYNGEE. Trimming left V 4 bases short and J 4 bases short, with 17 bases between. In the study's own analysis: Nucleated cell counts were estimated from reference gene primer amplification. The protocol was immunoSEQ multiplex PCR, while the TCRdb copy is restricted to in-frame clones and leaves out a portion. For V, J and clone size, that table is used; D and trimming come from the DNA. The profile shows approximately 170,000 clones, around 88% of them singletons. This sample was included in a study of blood T cell repertoires in COVID-19. Study-wide context: Samples of COVID-19 (acute and convalescent) were obtained from the United States, Italy and Spain. T cells, B-cell-depleted T cells, or PBMCs provided the cDNA or gDNA that served as material.

The chain combines TRBV9 with TRBJ1-2; tentative D call: TRBD1 (5 bases). The material sequenced was peripheral blood. The sequence derives from a woman aged 70-85 years who had recovered from COVID-19. The CDR3 region is CASSLNPTGGYGYTF. CDR3 bases: TGTGCCAGCAGCCTCAACCCTACAGGCGGCTATGGCTACACCTTC.